This is a list of T cell receptor beta chains from one sample in a study of T-cell reconstitution after alpha-beta-depleted transplantation in children. TCRdb passed the PCR reads through MiXCR, listing each CDR3 protein once. This table has 610,000 or so distinct CDR3 sequences, about a quarter appearing once. The specimen comprised PBMCs, sampled before TCRalphabeta/CD19-depleted stem cell transplant. All receptors come from a boy younger than two with Wiskott-Aldrich syndrome, due to receive a stem cell transplant. CDR3s include the opening cysteine and the closing phenylalanine or tryptophan. The order of the fields is V gene, J gene, D gene, clone size, CDR3 DNA, CDR3 protein. The D gene is left open where the match is weak. Size tells how often a clone was seen (once, few, many) or the class of an expanded clone, and some rows leave it out.

V: TRBV20-1
J: TRBJ2-5
D: -
size: few
DNA: TGCAGTGCTGTGGAGGGAGGCGTTCGGAAGACCCAGTACTTC
CDR3: CSAVEGGVRKTQYF

V: TRBV5-1
J: TRBJ2-2
D: -
size: -
DNA: TGCGCCAGCAGCTTGGACAGGGCTGTAACCGGGGAGCTGTTTTTT
CDR3: CASSLDRAVTGELFF

V: TRBV12-3/TRBV12-4
J: TRBJ1-5
D: -
size: few
DNA: TGTGCCAGCAGTTTCAGGGAGGGACAGCCCCAGCATTTT
CDR3: CASSFREGQPQHF

V: TRBV12-3/TRBV12-4
J: TRBJ2-7
D: -
size: few
DNA: TGTGCCAGCAGTTGGGCTAGGAGTTCCTACGAGCAGTACTTC
CDR3: CASSWARSSYEQYF

V: TRBV5-6
J: TRBJ2-1
D: -
size: -
DNA: TGTGCCAGCAGCTTGGAGGCAGGGAGATACAATGAGCAGTTCTTC
CDR3: CASSLEAGRYNEQFF

V: TRBV12-3/TRBV12-4
J: TRBJ2-7
D: TRBD2
size: few
DNA: TGTGCCAGCAGTTTAGGGCGGGGGACTCCCTACGAGCAGTACTTC
CDR3: CASSLGRGTPYEQYF

V: TRBV4-1
J: TRBJ2-1
D: -
size: few
DNA: TGCGCCAGCAGCCAAGTACGGTTAGACTACTTTTCCTACAATGAGCAGTTCTTC
CDR3: CASSQVRLDYFSYNEQFF

V: TRBV5-6
J: TRBJ2-2
D: -
size: -
DNA: TGTGCCAGCAGCCCGGGACGGATGGGGACGAACACCGGGGAGCTGTTTTTT
CDR3: CASSPGRMGTNTGELFF

V: TRBV9
J: TRBJ2-1
D: TRBD2
size: few
DNA: TGTGCCAGCAGCGTAGCGGCCTCCGGGACTAGCGGGAAGGATGAGCAGTTCTTC
CDR3: CASSVAASGTSGKDEQFF

V: TRBV19
J: TRBJ1-5
D: -
size: -
DNA: TGTGCCAGTAACTCCTTCAGGGCGAGCAATCAGCCCCAGCATTTT
CDR3: CASNSFRASNQPQHF

V: TRBV20-1
J: TRBJ2-2
D: -
size: -
DNA: TGCAGTGCCTCGGACTATAACACCGGGGAGCTGTTTTTT
CDR3: CSASDYNTGELFF

V: TRBV7-9
J: TRBJ2-1
D: -
size: -
DNA: TGTGCCAGCAGCTACAAAGACGAGCAGTTCTTC
CDR3: CASSYKDEQFF

V: TRBV29-1
J: TRBJ2-7
D: TRBD2
size: -
DNA: TGCAGCGTTGGTGGGACTAGCGGGAGGACCTACGAGCAGTACTTC
CDR3: CSVGGTSGRTYEQYF

V: TRBV20-1
J: TRBJ2-7
D: TRBD1
size: few
DNA: TGCAGTGCTCTCCGGGACAGACTTAGTGAGCAGTACTTC
CDR3: CSALRDRLSEQYF

V: TRBV7-2
J: TRBJ2-2
D: -
size: once
DNA: TGTGCCAGCAGCTTCTCCGAGACCGGGGAGCTGTTTTTT
CDR3: CASSFSETGELFF

V: TRBV20-1
J: TRBJ2-1
D: -
size: -
DNA: TGCAGTGCTAGAGATCTGCGGGAACTCTCCTACAATGAGCAGTTCTTC
CDR3: CSARDLRELSYNEQFF

V: TRBV10-3
J: TRBJ2-7
D: -
size: -
DNA: TGTGCCATCGGGGGGGACAGGCTGAGCTCCTACCAGCAGTACTTC
CDR3: CAIGGDRLSSYQQYF

V: TRBV18
J: TRBJ1-2
D: -
size: -
DNA: TGTGCCAGCTCACCAAAAATGGACAGAACCTATGGCTACACCTTC
CDR3: CASSPKMDRTYGYTF

V: TRBV7-3
J: TRBJ2-2
D: -
size: -
DNA: TGTGCCAGCAGCTTAATTGCCGGGACCGGGGAGCTGTTTTTT
CDR3: CASSLIAGTGELFF

V: TRBV2
J: TRBJ2-7
D: -
size: -
DNA: TGTGCCAGCATCCTTCGGCAGGGATGGGAGCAGTACTTC
CDR3: CASILRQGWEQYF

V: TRBV5-1
J: TRBJ2-5
D: -
size: -
DNA: TGCGCCAGCAGCTTGGTAGTAGGGGAGACCCAGTACTTC
CDR3: CASSLVVGETQYF

V: TRBV20-1
J: TRBJ2-7
D: TRBD1
size: -
DNA: TGCAGTGCTTCCCGGGACAGCCTCTACGAGCAGTACTTC
CDR3: CSASRDSLYEQYF

V: TRBV4-2
J: TRBJ2-7
D: TRBD1
size: once
DNA: TGTGCCAGCAGCCCTGTGGGACAGGGAATTTACGAGCAGTACTTC
CDR3: CASSPVGQGIYEQYF

V: TRBV7-3
J: TRBJ2-1
D: -
size: -
DNA: TGTGCCAGCAGCTTAATTGGCGGCAGCCAAGTGAATGAGCAGTTCTTC
CDR3: CASSLIGGSQVNEQFF

V: TRBV4-1
J: TRBJ2-1
D: TRBD2
size: few
DNA: TGCGCCAGCAGCCATGGGACTAGCGGGTTGTACAATGAGCAGTTCTTC
CDR3: CASSHGTSGLYNEQFF

V: TRBV20-1
J: TRBJ2-1
D: TRBD1
size: few
DNA: TGCAGTGCGAGGGGGCTCCGCAATGAGCAGTTCTTC
CDR3: CSARGLRNEQFF

V: TRBV5-1
J: TRBJ2-1
D: -
size: few
DNA: TGCGCCAGCAGCTTGGGGCTCAAGCCGAATGAGCAGTTCTTC
CDR3: CASSLGLKPNEQFF

V: TRBV5-4
J: TRBJ1-1
D: -
size: few
DNA: TGTGCCAGCAACCTAAGGGGGGGACCGAACACTGAAGCTTTCTTT
CDR3: CASNLRGGPNTEAFF

V: TRBV9
J: TRBJ1-1
D: -
size: few
DNA: TGTGCCAGCAGCGCAGAATTCGGGACTGAAGCTTTCTTT
CDR3: CASSAEFGTEAFF

V: TRBV14
J: TRBJ2-1
D: -
size: few
DNA: TGTGCCAGCAGCCAACGGAGGGGACCCTACAATGAGCAGTTCTTC
CDR3: CASSQRRGPYNEQFF

V: TRBV5-1
J: TRBJ2-1
D: TRBD2
size: -
DNA: TGCGCCAGCAGCTTGATGGGACTAGCGGGAGGGCCGGGGAATGAGCAGTTCTTC
CDR3: CASSLMGLAGGPGNEQFF

V: TRBV28
J: TRBJ2-7
D: TRBD2
size: -
DNA: TGTGCCAGCAGTTCCGGGACTAGCCGATCCTACGAGCAGTACTTC
CDR3: CASSSGTSRSYEQYF

V: TRBV10-3
J: TRBJ2-1
D: TRBD1
size: -
DNA: TGTGCCATCAAAAGGGACAGCTCCTACAATGAGCAGTTCTTC
CDR3: CAIKRDSSYNEQFF

V: TRBV6-5
J: TRBJ2-5
D: TRBD2
size: -
DNA: TGTGCCAGCAGTTCTAGCGGGAGGGCCGGGGAGACCCAGTACTTC
CDR3: CASSSSGRAGETQYF

V: TRBV20-1
J: TRBJ2-1
D: -
size: -
DNA: TGCAGTGCTAGAGGGACTTCAAGGGGCTACAATGAGCAGTTCTTC
CDR3: CSARGTSRGYNEQFF

V: TRBV5-1
J: TRBJ2-3
D: TRBD2
size: few
DNA: TGCGCCAGCAGCTTTCTCGGCGGGAGGGCCGGAGATACGCAGTATTTT
CDR3: CASSFLGGRAGDTQYF

V: TRBV5-1
J: TRBJ1-1
D: -
size: -
DNA: TGCGCCAGCAGCTCCCAGACAGAGACAGTAGAAGCTTTCTTT
CDR3: CASSSQTETVEAFF

V: TRBV5-5
J: TRBJ2-1
D: -
size: -
DNA: TGTGCCAGCAGCTTGAGCAGTTACGAGGGGAATGAGCAGTTCTTC
CDR3: CASSLSSYEGNEQFF

V: TRBV7-2
J: TRBJ2-7
D: -
size: -
DNA: TGTGCCAGCAGCTTCGTGGCCTACGAGCAGTACTTC
CDR3: CASSFVAYEQYF

V: TRBV7-6
J: TRBJ2-7
D: TRBD2
size: few
DNA: TGTGCCAGCAGCCCGACTAGCGGGAGAAGGTACGAGCAGTACTTC
CDR3: CASSPTSGRRYEQYF

V: TRBV12-3/TRBV12-4
J: TRBJ2-5
D: TRBD2
size: few
DNA: TGTGCCAGCAGTCCAGGGACTAGCGGGAGTGGGGAGACCCAGTACTTC
CDR3: CASSPGTSGSGETQYF

V: TRBV12-3/TRBV12-4
J: TRBJ2-1
D: TRBD1
size: -
DNA: TGTGCCAGCAGTTTAAACAGGGGGCAATGGAGCTCCTACAATGAGCAGTTCTTC
CDR3: CASSLNRGQWSSYNEQFF

V: TRBV6-5
J: TRBJ2-1
D: TRBD2
size: few
DNA: TGTGCCAGCAGTTCCGCGTCTAGCGGGAACATCATGCAGTTCTTC
CDR3: CASSSASSGNIMQFF

V: TRBV5-1
J: TRBJ2-1
D: -
size: few
DNA: TGCGCCAGCAGTTTAGCGGATAACTCCTACAATGAGCAGTTCTTC
CDR3: CASSLADNSYNEQFF

V: TRBV18
J: TRBJ1-5
D: -
size: few
DNA: TGTGCCAGCTCACCGTTAGGTGGTTCCAATCAGCCCCAGCATTTT
CDR3: CASSPLGGSNQPQHF

V: TRBV2
J: TRBJ2-5
D: TRBD2
size: -
DNA: TGTGCCACCCAGCGGGATGGTGGAGGGACCCAGTACTTC
CDR3: CATQRDGGGTQYF

V: TRBV5-5
J: TRBJ2-2
D: TRBD1
size: few
DNA: TGTGCCAGCAGCTTGGTGGGGACAGTGAACACCGGGGAGCTGTTTTTT
CDR3: CASSLVGTVNTGELFF

V: TRBV20-1
J: TRBJ2-1
D: -
size: -
DNA: TGCAGTGTGGCGCCCTACAATGAGCAGTTCTTC
CDR3: CSVAPYNEQFF

V: TRBV5-1
J: TRBJ2-5
D: TRBD2
size: -
DNA: TGCGCCAGCAGCCCGACGAAGGGCCTAGCGGGGGCCGAGACCCAGTACTTC
CDR3: CASSPTKGLAGAETQYF

V: TRBV2
J: TRBJ2-3
D: -
size: -
DNA: TGTGCCAGCAGTGTCATAGGCAGCACAGATACGCAGTATTTT
CDR3: CASSVIGSTDTQYF

V: TRBV9
J: TRBJ2-1
D: -
size: few
DNA: TGTGCCAGCAGCGTAGCTCGGGATTTTGGTGAGCAGTTCTTC
CDR3: CASSVARDFGEQFF

V: TRBV29-1
J: TRBJ2-1
D: -
size: few
DNA: TGCAGCGTTGAAGATTTCGGGGGCTACAATGAGCAGTTCTTC
CDR3: CSVEDFGGYNEQFF